The 15 T cell receptor beta chains below were found in one sample sequenced in a study of blood T cell repertoires in COVID-19. Measured with immunoSEQ multiplex PCR; TCRdb has only the in-frame clones, and not every one. This sample carries more than 45,000 clones, over 75% of them seen once, and the ten largest clones take about a sixth. The sample comprised peripheral blood. These receptors all come from a human donor with active COVID-19. The donor label of this sample is uncertain.

V usage is TRBV5-1 and J usage is TRBJ2-2; tentative D call: TRBD1 (6 bases). Germline loops: CDR1 SGHRS, CDR2 YFSETQ. Trimming left V 0 bases short and J 0 bases short, with 12 bases between. This CDR3 is built from 17 residues. The CDR3 nucleotides read TGCGCCAGCAGCTTGGCAGGGGCACCCTCGAACACCGGGGAGCTGTTTTTT. Its protein is CASSLAGAPSNTGELFF.

V usage is TRBV6-4 and J usage is TRBJ1-2; TRBD1 aligns across 9 bases. The V and J ends lost 4 bases and 2 bases, in that order; junction bases with no gene match: 2. CDR3 length: 14 residues. Germline CDR1 MRHNA, CDR2 SNTAGT. As DNA, the CDR3 is TGTGCCAGCAGTGCGGGACAGGGCAACTATGGCTACACCTTC. Translation gives CASSAGQGNYGYTF.

This chain joins TRBV2 and TRBJ1-4; 9 bases agree with TRBD1. The CDR3 runs 15 residues. V was pared by 7 bases and J by 8 bases, with 11 bases of the junction left unmatched. The germline CDR1 and CDR2 sequences are SNHLY and FYNNEI. The CDR3 loop reads CASIPNRGLKEKLFF. The CDR3 coding sequence is TGTGCCAGCATTCCAAACAGGGGGCTAAAAGAAAAACTGTTTTTT.

The gene calls are TRBV5-5 and TRBJ2-1; the D gene is possibly TRBD1 (6 bases). CDR3 length: 15 residues. V was trimmed by 4 bases and J by 5 bases, leaving 16 bases between them. Germline CDR1 and CDR2: SGHKS and YYEKEE (reference sequence). CDR3 residues: CASSADRPRDNEQFF. CDR3 DNA sequence: TGTGCCAGCAGCGCTGACAGGCCCCGGGACAATGAGCAGTTCTTC.

J is TRBJ2-5 and V is TRBV18; D not resolved. V shed 6 bases and J shed 2 bases, with 10 bases lying between them. The V gene's germline CDR1 is KGHSH and CDR2 LQKENI. The CDR3 is made up of 13 amino acids. The CDR3 sequence: CASSLRVQETQYF. The DNA for the CDR3 is TGTGCCAGCTCCCTCCGGGTGCAAGAGACCCAGTACTTC. Together with reference TRBV18 and TRBJ2-5, the CDR3 gives the full variable domain: NAGVMQNPRHLVRRRGQEARLRCSPMKGHSHVYWYRQLPEEGLKFMVYLQKENIIDESGMPKERFSAEFPKEGPSILRIQQVVRGDSAAYFCASSLRVQETQYFGPGTRLLVL.

A remark on this clone: A read error may account for a junction end that differs from germline. J is TRBJ2-2 and V is TRBV6-2 or TRBV6-3; 7 bases fit TRBD1. This CDR3 spans 17 amino acids. Germline V CDR1 and CDR2: MNHEY, SVGEGT. The CDR3 nucleotides are TGTGCCAGCAGTTACCTATCCGGGACAGCGAAAACCGGGGAGCTGTTTTTT. This gives the protein CASSYLSGTAKTGELFF.

This chain joins TRBV4-3 and TRBJ1-2; D remains ambiguous. Trimming removed 0 bases from V and 8 bases from J, with 16 bases in between. The CDR3 covers 15 residues. Germline CDR1 and CDR2: LGHNA and YSLEER. In DNA form, the CDR3 reads TGCGCCAGCAGCCAAGATTCGACTATCGCATGGGGCTACACCTTC. This codes for CASSQDSTIAWGYTF.

The chain is built from TRBV4-3 and TRBJ1-1, with D possibly TRBD1 on 6 matching bases. The length of the CDR3 is 16 residues. Germline loops: CDR1 LGHNA, CDR2 YSLEER. V lost 0 bases to trimming and J lost 5 bases, with 16 bases between them. The CDR3 sequence is CASSQDWSLQGTEAFF. In nucleotides, the CDR3 is TGCGCCAGCAGCCAAGATTGGTCACTACAGGGAACTGAAGCTTTCTTT.

The chain couples TRBV5-4 to TRBJ1-1; D may be TRBD1 (5 bases). The ends were cut back, 5 bases at V and 0 bases at J, with 11 bases in the middle. CDR3 length: 14 residues. CDR1 is SGHNT, CDR2 YYREEE, per germline (reference sequence). The CDR3 DNA follows: TGTGCCAGCAGACCGACAGAATTGAACACTGAAGCTTTCTTT. It is translated as CASRPTELNTEAFF.

The V gene is TRBV12-3 or TRBV12-4, the J gene TRBJ2-2; 7 bases line up with TRBD1. J lost 2 bases, V lost 10 bases, and 4 bases had no gene match. CDR3 length: 13 amino acids. CDR3 sequence (DNA): TGTGCCACCCGACAGGGTAACACCGGGGAGCTGTTTTTT. Encoded protein: CATRQGNTGELFF.

This clone was picked up one time. The V and J genes are TRBV6-6 and TRBJ1-1, with TRBD1 matching over 10 bases. Germline V gene lookup returns CDR1 MNHNY and CDR2 SVGAGI (reference sequence). V dropped 5 bases and J dropped 6; count of bases not matched to a gene: 0. CDR3 length: 12 amino acids. CDR3 loop: CASSGTGAEAFF. The DNA of the CDR3 is TGTGCCAGCAGTGGGACAGGGGCTGAAGCTTTCTTT.

The genes are TRBV7-6 and TRBJ1-3; D perhaps matches TRBD1 (5 bases). There are 16 residues in the CDR3. Trimming stripped 1 base from V and 0 bases from J, with 10 bases between. The germline CDR1 and CDR2 sequences are SGHVS and FNYEAQ. The CDR3 bases are TGTGCCAGCAGCTTAGATTACAGGAGCTCTGGAAACACCATATATTTT. Encoded protein: CASSLDYRSSGNTIYF.

The chain joins TRBV7-9 to TRBJ2-3; a possible D gene is TRBD2 (6 bases). Trimming took off 1 base at V and 0 bases at J, with 14 bases between the two ends. The CDR3 loop spans 17 amino acids. CDR1 is SEHNR and CDR2 is FQNEAQ in the germline V gene (reference sequence). DNA of the CDR3: TGTGCCAGCAGCTTAGGAGGGTGGGGACTCAGCACAGATACGCAGTATTTT. It is translated as CASSLGGWGLSTDTQYF.

CDR3 amino acids: CASSSPGGGETQYF. In DNA form, the CDR3 reads TGTGCCAGCAGCTCGCCGGGGGGGGGCGAGACCCAGTACTTC. This chain connects TRBV5-4 to TRBJ2-5; 8 bases map to TRBD2. V shed 3 bases, J shed 5 bases, and the junction held 6 bases outside the gene matches. CDR3 length: 14 residues. The V gene's germline CDR1 is SGHNT and CDR2 YYREEE (reference sequence). The entire variable domain, with the rest obtained from reference TRBV5-4 and TRBJ2-5, is as follows: ETGVTQSPTHLIKTRGQQVTLRCSSQSGHNTVSWYQQALGQGPQFIFQYYREEENGRGNFPPRFSGLQFPNYSSELNVNALELDDSALYLCASSSPGGGETQYFGPGTRLLVL.

This clone turned up a few times. The V gene is TRBV6-2 or TRBV6-3, the J gene TRBJ1-5; D perhaps matches TRBD1 (5 bases). The V gene's germline CDR1 is MNHEY and CDR2 SVGEGT. The V and J ends lost 5 bases and 4 bases respectively, with 12 bases between them. The CDR3 spans 14 residues. CDR3 loop: CASSPPGRNQPQHF. The CDR3 DNA reads as TGTGCCAGCAGTCCGCCAGGGCGAAATCAGCCCCAGCATTTT.